Listed below are T cell receptor beta chains from one sample, sequenced in a study of vaccination and CD4 T cells after COVID-19. Their antigens are not known. TCRdb reprocessed the PCR reads with MiXCR, giving one entry per CDR3 protein. The sample gives approximately 7,600 distinct CDR3 sequences, 30% to 40% of which show up once; over 25% is in the top ten. What was sequenced was CD4+ T cells from blood, cultured in vitro. These receptors were taken from a human donor in good health. The CDR3 runs from the conserved cysteine through the conserved F or W. The D gene is left open where the match is weak. Size is stated for part of the rows, as once, few or many counts, or as a class when the clone is expanded.

J: TRBJ2-5; D: TRBD1; size: once; V: TRBV30; DNA: TGTGCCTGGAGTACCTCCAGGACAGGGTTGCAAGAGACCCAGTACTTC; CDR3: CAWSTSRTGLQETQYF
J: TRBJ1-1; D: .; size: few; V: TRBV20-1; DNA: TGCAGTGCACCGACACCCAACACTGAAGCTTTCTTT; CDR3: CSAPTPNTEAFF
J: TRBJ2-3; D: .; size: .; V: TRBV30; DNA: TGTGCCTGGAGTGCCTTTCTAGATACGCAGTATTTT; CDR3: CAWSAFLDTQYF
J: TRBJ1-6; D: .; size: .; V: TRBV5-4; DNA: TGTGCCAGCAGCTTGGGAGGGACGGGGAATAATTCACCCCTCCACTTT; CDR3: CASSLGGTGNNSPLHF
J: TRBJ2-6; D: .; size: medium-sized; V: TRBV19; DNA: TGTGCCAGTACGGTACAAGGGGCCAACGTCCTGACTTTC; CDR3: CASTVQGANVLTF
J: TRBJ1-5; D: .; size: .; V: TRBV25-1; DNA: TGTGCCAGCAGTGAGGAGGGGCAGAATCAGCCCCAGCATTTT; CDR3: CASSEEGQNQPQHF
J: TRBJ1-5; D: .; size: .; V: TRBV5-5; DNA: TGTGCCAGCAGCTCCGTAAATCAGCCCCAGCATTTT; CDR3: CASSSVNQPQHF
J: TRBJ2-5; D: .; size: .; V: TRBV11-1; DNA: TGTGCCAGCAGTTTTTTAAGGCGAGAGACCCAGTACTTC; CDR3: CASSFLRRETQYF
J: TRBJ2-7; D: .; size: few; V: TRBV11-2; DNA: TGTGCCAGCAGCCCAGACTCACTTAGCTCCTACGAGCAGTACTTC; CDR3: CASSPDSLSSYEQYF
J: TRBJ1-5; D: TRBD1; size: .; V: TRBV28; DNA: TGTGCCAGCAGTCCATGGACAGGGCTAAATCAGCCCCAGCATTTT; CDR3: CASSPWTGLNQPQHF
J: TRBJ1-6; D: TRBD1; size: .; V: TRBV19; DNA: TGTGCCAGTAGTACCGGACAGGGATGGGGTAATTCACCCCTCCACTTT; CDR3: CASSTGQGWGNSPLHF
J: TRBJ2-5; D: .; size: .; V: TRBV20-1; DNA: TGCAGTGCTAGAGATGGGGGGGCCCAAGAGACCCAGTACTTC; CDR3: CSARDGGAQETQYF
J: TRBJ2-7; D: .; size: .; V: TRBV2; DNA: TGTGCCAGCACCCCTCGCCCAGGGTATAACGAGCAGTACTTC; CDR3: CASTPRPGYNEQYF
J: TRBJ2-1; D: .; size: .; V: TRBV20-1; DNA: TGCAGTGCTAGATCTCCGGGACGGAAGGTAACTAGGAATGAGCAGTTCTTC; CDR3: CSARSPGRKVTRNEQFF
J: TRBJ2-1; D: TRBD2; size: .; V: TRBV5-1; DNA: TGCGCCAGCAGATTAGCCGGGGGGGAACCCAGGCAGTTCTTC; CDR3: CASRLAGGEPRQFF
J: TRBJ1-2; D: TRBD1; size: few; V: TRBV27; DNA: TGTGCCAGCAGTTCCCGCCTTGACAGGGGCAGAGGCTACACCTTC; CDR3: CASSSRLDRGRGYTF
J: TRBJ1-2; D: .; size: .; V: TRBV29-1; DNA: TGCAGCGTTGGGGGATCAACCTCCGCTAACTATGGCTACACCTTC; CDR3: CSVGGSTSANYGYTF
J: TRBJ2-7; D: TRBD2; size: few; V: TRBV29-1; DNA: TGCAGCGTTGAAGATCGCGGGGGACCGGGCACCTACGAGCAGTACTTC; CDR3: CSVEDRGGPGTYEQYF
J: TRBJ2-5; D: TRBD1; size: medium-sized; V: TRBV9; DNA: TGTGCCAGCAGCCGGACCGGGACAGGGGCCCTAGCGGGTCAAGAGACCCAGTACTTC; CDR3: CASSRTGTGALAGQETQYF
J: TRBJ2-1; D: .; size: .; V: TRBV20-1; DNA: TGCAGTGCTAGAGAAGTCGAGAGGGACCACAATGAGCAGTTCTTC; CDR3: CSAREVERDHNEQFF
J: TRBJ1-2; D: .; size: .; V: TRBV2; DNA: TGTGCCTGCATCCTTATACAGGGCTACTATGGCTACACCTTC; CDR3: CACILIQGYYGYTF
J: TRBJ2-3; D: .; size: .; V: TRBV19; DNA: TGTGCCAGTAGTATAGAGGGACTCCTAGGGGATACGCAGTATTTT; CDR3: CASSIEGLLGDTQYF
J: TRBJ1-6; D: TRBD1; size: .; V: TRBV7-8; DNA: TGTGCCAGCAGCTTAGGAATGGGACAGGGCGGTTGGTCACCCCTCCACTTT; CDR3: CASSLGMGQGGWSPLHF
J: TRBJ1-2; D: .; size: few; V: TRBV7-3; DNA: TGTGCCAGCAGCTTAGTATGGCAGACGACACCCCCTAACTATGGCTACACCTTC; CDR3: CASSLVWQTTPPNYGYTF
J: TRBJ1-6; D: .; size: .; V: TRBV27; DNA: TGTGCCAGCAGTAGATCTGACGGCCACGATCGTTCACCCCTCCACTTT; CDR3: CASSRSDGHDRSPLHF
J: TRBJ2-3; D: TRBD1; size: .; V: TRBV7-6; DNA: TGTGCCAGCAGCTCAACAGGGGTTGGCACAGATACGCAGTATTTT; CDR3: CASSSTGVGTDTQYF
J: TRBJ2-1; D: .; size: .; V: TRBV29-1; DNA: TGCAGCGGGGGGATAGCGAATGAGCAGTTCTTC; CDR3: CSGGIANEQFF
J: TRBJ2-3; D: TRBD2; size: .; V: TRBV6-1; DNA: TGTGCCAGCAGTGAGACTAGCGGGGGGGCCGATACGCAGTATTTT; CDR3: CASSETSGGADTQYF
J: TRBJ1-6; D: .; size: .; V: TRBV7-2; DNA: TGTGCCAGCAGCTTAGATAGCTATAATTCACCCCTCCACTTT; CDR3: CASSLDSYNSPLHF
J: TRBJ1-1; D: .; size: few; V: TRBV5-6; DNA: TGTGCCAGCAGCTTGGTTGGGACTGAAGCTTTCTTT; CDR3: CASSLVGTEAFF
J: TRBJ1-2; D: .; size: .; V: TRBV6-5; DNA: TGTGCCAGCAGTTACTCTAACGCAGGGGCAGGGGGCTACACCTTC; CDR3: CASSYSNAGAGGYTF
J: TRBJ1-2; D: .; size: .; V: TRBV29-1; DNA: TGCAGCGTCGGAGGGTTCTATGGCTACACCTTC; CDR3: CSVGGFYGYTF
J: TRBJ1-6; D: TRBD1; size: few; V: TRBV12-3/TRBV12-4; DNA: TGTGCCAGCAGTCAGACAGGGAATAATTCACCCCTCCACTTT; CDR3: CASSQTGNNSPLHF
J: TRBJ2-5; D: .; size: .; V: TRBV6-1; DNA: TGTGCCAGCAGTGAATTGGGACAGCGGGTATGGAGGTACTTC; CDR3: CASSELGQRVWRYF
J: TRBJ2-5; D: TRBD2; size: .; V: TRBV14; DNA: TGTGCCAGCAGCCCCGGGGGGGGGCTGGAGACCCAGTACTTC; CDR3: CASSPGGGLETQYF
J: TRBJ1-1; D: .; size: .; V: TRBV10-3; DNA: TGTGCCATCAGTGCGGTCCATGGTGGTGGCACTGAAGCTTTCTTT; CDR3: CAISAVHGGGTEAFF
J: TRBJ2-3; D: .; size: few; V: TRBV27; DNA: TGTGCCACCTCCCCCTATTCGGGGGGCGACACAGATACGCAGTATTTT; CDR3: CATSPYSGGDTDTQYF
J: TRBJ2-5; D: .; size: .; V: TRBV5-6; DNA: TGTGCCAGCAGCTTGGCGGAGACCCAGTACTTC; CDR3: CASSLAETQYF
J: TRBJ2-3; D: .; size: .; V: TRBV6-1; DNA: TGTGCCAGCAGATTCGGACAGTATTACACAGATACGCAGTATTTT; CDR3: CASRFGQYYTDTQYF
J: TRBJ1-3; D: .; size: few; V: TRBV20-1; DNA: TGCAGTGCTAGAGCAGATGAGCCTGGAAACACCATATATTTT; CDR3: CSARADEPGNTIYF
J: TRBJ2-1; D: TRBD2; size: .; V: TRBV11-2; DNA: TGTGCCAGCAGCTTGGGACCTTTACTAGCGGGGGGAAACAATGAGCAGTTCTTC; CDR3: CASSLGPLLAGGNNEQFF
J: TRBJ1-5; D: TRBD1; size: few; V: TRBV7-8; DNA: TGTGCCAGCAGACTAACAGGGGGTAGCAATCAGCCCCAGCATTTT; CDR3: CASRLTGGSNQPQHF
J: TRBJ2-5; D: TRBD2; size: few; V: TRBV7-3; DNA: TGTGCCAGCAGCTCCGGACTAGCCCTAGAGACCCAGTACTTC; CDR3: CASSSGLALETQYF
J: TRBJ1-1; D: .; size: .; V: TRBV12-5; DNA: TGTGCTAGTGGTTTGGCCCCCATGAACACTGAAGCTTTCTTT; CDR3: CASGLAPMNTEAFF
J: TRBJ2-5; D: TRBD1; size: .; V: TRBV11-2; DNA: TGTGCCAGCAGCCAGAAGGGGGACAGGTGGTACCAAGAGACCCAGTACTTC; CDR3: CASSQKGDRWYQETQYF
J: TRBJ1-2; D: .; size: few; V: TRBV6-4; DNA: TGTGCCAGCAGTGACAGAGTGTTC; CDR3: CASSDRVF
J: TRBJ1-1; D: TRBD1; size: large; V: TRBV9; DNA: TGTGCCAGCAGCGAGGGGGACAGGGTGGGTGCTTTCTTT; CDR3: CASSEGDRVGAFF
J: TRBJ1-5; D: TRBD1; size: .; V: TRBV12-3/TRBV12-4; DNA: TGTGCCAGCAGTCCCCAGGGGGTCCTGTCCAATCAGCCCCAGCATTTT; CDR3: CASSPQGVLSNQPQHF
J: TRBJ2-3; D: TRBD2; size: .; V: TRBV9; DNA: TGTGCCAGCAGCCAGCGGGGGGGCGGTTATGCAGATACGCAGTATTTT; CDR3: CASSQRGGGYADTQYF
J: TRBJ1-4; D: .; size: .; V: TRBV7-9; DNA: TGTGCCAGCAGCTACAACCGGGACGCCTACTACCTGTTTTTT; CDR3: CASSYNRDAYYLFF
J: TRBJ2-3; D: .; size: .; V: TRBV7-9; DNA: TGTGCCAGCAGCTTCAGCACAGATACGCAGTATTTT; CDR3: CASSFSTDTQYF
J: TRBJ1-2; D: .; size: .; V: TRBV30; DNA: TGTGCCTGGGGGGCGAACTATGGCTACACCTTC; CDR3: CAWGANYGYTF
J: TRBJ2-3; D: .; size: large; V: TRBV12-3/TRBV12-4; DNA: TGTGCCAGCAGTTTAGCGCAGACAGATACGCAGTATTTT; CDR3: CASSLAQTDTQYF
J: TRBJ1-5; D: .; size: few; V: TRBV19; DNA: TGTGCCAGTAGTGCCCGGACGGGATATAGCAATCAGCCCCAGCATTTT; CDR3: CASSARTGYSNQPQHF
J: TRBJ1-1; D: .; size: few; V: TRBV2; DNA: TGTGCCAGCAGTGGGGAGAGTGGGCCAGAAGCTTTCTTT; CDR3: CASSGESGPEAFF
J: TRBJ1-1; D: .; size: large; V: TRBV7-2; DNA: TGTGCCCGAGACCGGAGGGAAACGAACACTGAAGCTTTCTTT; CDR3: CARDRRETNTEAFF
J: TRBJ1-2; D: TRBD1; size: .; V: TRBV6-1; DNA: TGTGCCAGCAGGAGACAGGGGGCGTTATTAGGCTACACCTTC; CDR3: CASRRQGALLGYTF
J: TRBJ1-2; D: TRBD1; size: .; V: TRBV7-8; DNA: TGTGCCAGCAGCTTAAGTTTAAGACAGGGAATAGGCTACACCTTC; CDR3: CASSLSLRQGIGYTF
J: TRBJ2-7; D: .; size: .; V: TRBV9; DNA: TGTGCCAGCAGCCCCCCTCTTAAGGACGAGCAGTACTTC; CDR3: CASSPPLKDEQYF